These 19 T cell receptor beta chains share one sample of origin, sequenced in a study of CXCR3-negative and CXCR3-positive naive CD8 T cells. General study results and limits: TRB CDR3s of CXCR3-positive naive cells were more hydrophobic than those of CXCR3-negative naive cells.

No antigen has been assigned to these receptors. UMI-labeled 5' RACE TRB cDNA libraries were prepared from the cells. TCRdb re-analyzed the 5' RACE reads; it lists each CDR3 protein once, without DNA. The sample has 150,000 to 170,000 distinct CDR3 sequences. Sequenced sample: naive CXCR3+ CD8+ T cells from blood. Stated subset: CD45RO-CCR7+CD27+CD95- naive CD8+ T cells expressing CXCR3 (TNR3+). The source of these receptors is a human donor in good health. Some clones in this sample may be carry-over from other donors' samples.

CDR3 protein: CASSFLPTSGSYEQYF. The rearrangement uses TRBV28 and TRBJ2-7; TCRdb proposes TRBD2, but this gene call is untestable without DNA. Germline CDR1 reads MDHEN; CDR2 reads SYDVKM. This CDR3 comprises 16 residues.

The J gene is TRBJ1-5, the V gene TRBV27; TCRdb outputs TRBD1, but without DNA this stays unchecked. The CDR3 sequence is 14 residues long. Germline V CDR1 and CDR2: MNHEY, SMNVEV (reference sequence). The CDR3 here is CASSISQGGQPQHF.

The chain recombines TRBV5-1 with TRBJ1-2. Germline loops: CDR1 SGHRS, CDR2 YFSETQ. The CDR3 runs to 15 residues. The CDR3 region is CASSLEAGLNYGYTF.

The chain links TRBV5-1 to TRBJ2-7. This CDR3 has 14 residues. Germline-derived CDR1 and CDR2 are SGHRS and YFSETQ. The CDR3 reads CASSLEVVTYEQYF. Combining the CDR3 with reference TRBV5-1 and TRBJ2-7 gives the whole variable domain KAGVTQTPRYLIKTRGQQVTLSCSPISGHRSVSWYQQTPGQGLQFLFEYFSETQRNKGNFPGRFSGRQFSNSRSEMNVSTLELGDSALYLCASSLEVVTYEQYFGPGTRLTVT.

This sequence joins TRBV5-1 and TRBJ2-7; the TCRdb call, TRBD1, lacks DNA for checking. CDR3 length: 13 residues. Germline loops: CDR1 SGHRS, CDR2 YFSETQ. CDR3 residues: CASSTGQGYEQYF.

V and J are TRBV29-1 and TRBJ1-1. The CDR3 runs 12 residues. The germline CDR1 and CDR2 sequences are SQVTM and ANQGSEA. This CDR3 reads CSVEGKNTEAFF.

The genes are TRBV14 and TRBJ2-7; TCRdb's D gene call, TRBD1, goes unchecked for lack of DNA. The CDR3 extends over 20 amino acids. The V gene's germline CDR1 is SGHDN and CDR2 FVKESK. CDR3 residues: CASSQGNGGRGQFRTYEQYF. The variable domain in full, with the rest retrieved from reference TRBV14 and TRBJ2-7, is EAGVTQFPSHSVIEKGQTVTLRCDPISGHDNLYWYRRVMGKEIKFLLHFVKESKQDESGMPNNRFLAERTGGTYSTLKVQPAELEDSGVYFCASSQGNGGRGQFRTYEQYFGPGTRLTVT.

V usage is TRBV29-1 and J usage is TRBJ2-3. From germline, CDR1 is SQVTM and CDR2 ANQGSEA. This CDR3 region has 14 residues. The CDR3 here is CSVLHGLRTDTQYF.

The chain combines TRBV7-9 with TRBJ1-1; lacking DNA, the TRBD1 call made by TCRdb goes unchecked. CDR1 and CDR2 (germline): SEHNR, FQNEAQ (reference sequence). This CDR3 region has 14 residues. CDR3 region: CASSPPRGGTEAFF.

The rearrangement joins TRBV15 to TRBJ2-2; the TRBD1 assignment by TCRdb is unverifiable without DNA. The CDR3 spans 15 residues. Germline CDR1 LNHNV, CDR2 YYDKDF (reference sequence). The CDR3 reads CATSNGGQNTGELLF. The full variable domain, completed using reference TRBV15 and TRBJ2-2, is DAMVIQNPRYQVTQFGKPVTLSCSQTLNHNVMYWYQQKSSQAPKLLFHYYDKDFNNEADTPDNFQSRRPNTSFCFLDIRSPGLGDTAMYLCATSNGGQNTGELLFGEGSRLTVL.

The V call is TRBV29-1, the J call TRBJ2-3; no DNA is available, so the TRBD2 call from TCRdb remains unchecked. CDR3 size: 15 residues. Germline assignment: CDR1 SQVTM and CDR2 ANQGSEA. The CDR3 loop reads CSVEETGGPTDTQYF.

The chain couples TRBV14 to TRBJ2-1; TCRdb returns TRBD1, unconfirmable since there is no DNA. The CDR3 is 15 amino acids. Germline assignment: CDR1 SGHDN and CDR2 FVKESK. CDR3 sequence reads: CASSLFRVARNEQFF.

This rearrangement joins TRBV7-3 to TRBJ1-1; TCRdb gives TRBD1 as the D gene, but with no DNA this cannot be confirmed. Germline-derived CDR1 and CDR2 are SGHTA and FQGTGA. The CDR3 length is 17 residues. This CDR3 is CASSPLGLDRASDEDFF.

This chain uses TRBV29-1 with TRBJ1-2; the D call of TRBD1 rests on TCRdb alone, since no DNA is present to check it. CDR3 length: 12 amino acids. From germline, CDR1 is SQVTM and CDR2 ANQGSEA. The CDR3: CSVGRQGIGYTF.

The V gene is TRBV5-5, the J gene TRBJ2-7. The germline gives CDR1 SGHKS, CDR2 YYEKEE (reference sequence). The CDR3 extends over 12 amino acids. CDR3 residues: CASSWGSDEQYF.

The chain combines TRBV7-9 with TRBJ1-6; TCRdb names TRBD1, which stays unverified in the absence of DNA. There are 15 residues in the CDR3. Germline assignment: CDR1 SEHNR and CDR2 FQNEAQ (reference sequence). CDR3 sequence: CASSFQGQGNSPLHF.

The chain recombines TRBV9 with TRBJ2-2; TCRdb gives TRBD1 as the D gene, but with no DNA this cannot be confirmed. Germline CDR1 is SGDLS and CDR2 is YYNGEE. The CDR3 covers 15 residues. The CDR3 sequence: CASSHGWDATGELFF.

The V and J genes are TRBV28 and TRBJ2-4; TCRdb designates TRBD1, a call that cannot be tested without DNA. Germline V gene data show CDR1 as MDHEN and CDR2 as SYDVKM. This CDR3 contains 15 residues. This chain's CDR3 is CASSIPGRTKNIQYF.

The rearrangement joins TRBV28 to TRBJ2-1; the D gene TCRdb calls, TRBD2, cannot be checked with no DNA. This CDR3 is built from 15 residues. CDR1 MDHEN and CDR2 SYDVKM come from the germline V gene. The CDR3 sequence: CASSFPGTSGRGQFF.